The clone carrying this T cell receptor beta chain was recorded once. These data come from a study of blood T cell repertoires in COVID-19. Study-level background: Researchers got acute and convalescent COVID-19 samples from the United States, Italy and Spain. Sample material is recorded as cDNA or gDNA derived from T cells, B-cell-depleted T cells, or PBMCs.

Followed longitudinally, the Seattle patients had been enrolled during active infection. Trimming stripped 1 base from V and 5 bases from J, with 10 bases between. The V gene's germline CDR1 is SGHRS and CDR2 YFSETQ. This CDR3 spans 15 amino acids. TCRdb keeps only in-frame clones here, not all; method: immunoSEQ multiplex PCR. The sample lists a few hundred thousand clones; around 87% were seen once. The chain links TRBV5-1 to TRBJ2-6; the D gene is possibly TRBD1 (5 bases). This TCR came from an older woman with COVID-19, enrolled during active disease. Sequences were obtained from peripheral blood. The CDR3 here is CASSLTGSWANVLTF. CDR3 DNA sequence: TGCGCCAGCAGCTTGACAGGTAGCTGGGCCAACGTCCTGACTTTC.